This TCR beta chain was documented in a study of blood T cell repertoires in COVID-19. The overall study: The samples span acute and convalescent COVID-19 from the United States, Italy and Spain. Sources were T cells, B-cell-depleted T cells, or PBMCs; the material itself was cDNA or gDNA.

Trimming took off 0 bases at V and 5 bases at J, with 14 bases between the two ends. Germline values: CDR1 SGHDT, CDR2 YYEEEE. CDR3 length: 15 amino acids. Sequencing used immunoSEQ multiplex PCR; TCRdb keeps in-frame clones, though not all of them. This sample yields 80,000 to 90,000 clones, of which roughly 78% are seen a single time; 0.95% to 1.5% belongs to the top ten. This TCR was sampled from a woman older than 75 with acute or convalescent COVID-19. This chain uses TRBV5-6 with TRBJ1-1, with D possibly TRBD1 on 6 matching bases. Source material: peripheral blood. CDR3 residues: CASSLEIRGETEAFF. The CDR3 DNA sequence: TGTGCCAGCAGCTTGGAGATCAGGGGTGAGACTGAAGCTTTCTTT.